This passage covers 5 T cell receptor beta chains from one sample sequenced in a study of blood T cell repertoires in COVID-19. Profiled with immunoSEQ multiplex PCR; TCRdb holds only in-frame clones, not every one. Among 150,000 to 200,000 clones, around 80% were seen once, and the ten largest hold over 10%. Sequencing input: PBMCs or T cells enriched from blood (not recorded which). These receptor sequences come from a woman aged 55 to 70 who had recovered from COVID-19.

Written as DNA, the CDR3 is TGTGCCAGCAGTGCGGGGGCCTTTACCTACAATGAGCAGTTCTTC. It is translated as CASSAGAFTYNEQFF. The chain recombines TRBV3-1 (or the pseudogene TRBV3-2) with TRBJ2-1; possibly TRBD2 for D (7 bases). CDR1 is LGHDT, CDR2 YNNKEL, per germline (reference sequence). This CDR3 has 15 amino acids. V was trimmed by 6 bases and J by 2 bases, leaving 14 bases between them.

The rearrangement uses TRBV30 and TRBJ2-5; a possible D gene is TRBD2 (6 bases). V lost 1 base, J lost 6 bases, and 12 bases lay in between. This CDR3 contains 13 residues. The germline CDR1 and CDR2 sequences are GTSNPN and SVGIG (reference sequence). This CDR3 reads CAWSAGDGQTQYF. Written as DNA, the CDR3 is TGTGCCTGGAGTGCGGGGGACGGGCAGACCCAGTACTTC.

This clone has just a few counts. V and J are TRBV6-5 and TRBJ2-7; D might be TRBD2 (6 bases). The CDR3 runs 14 residues. CDR1 and CDR2 (germline): MNHEY, SVGAGI. V was shortened by 5 bases and J by 5 bases, with 16 bases between the two germline ends. The CDR3 bases are TGTGCCAGCAGTCCGGGGGTTTTAGAGCACGAGCAGTACTTC. The encoded protein is CASSPGVLEHEQYF.

This sequence joins TRBV27 and TRBJ1-4; D may be TRBD1 (6 bases). CDR3 size: 13 residues. Trimming shortened V by 10 bases and J by 8 bases, and 17 bases separated the two germline ends. The V gene's germline CDR1 is MNHEY and CDR2 SMNVEV (reference sequence). The chain's CDR3 is CATPRGAREKLFF. CDR3 sequence (DNA): TGTGCCACCCCCCGGGGGGCCAGGGAAAAACTGTTTTTT.

The chain links TRBV5-1 to TRBJ2-7; D is perhaps TRBD1 (5 bases). V gave up 4 bases and J gave up 7 bases, with 9 bases separating them. The length of the CDR3 is 11 residues. CDR1 and CDR2 from the germline V gene are SGHRS and YFSETQ. The CDR3 nucleotides are TGCGCCAGCAGCATAGGACAAGAGCAGTACTTC. As protein: CASSIGQEQYF. Drawing the rest from reference TRBV5-1 and TRBJ2-7, the complete variable domain is KAGVTQTPRYLIKTRGQQVTLSCSPISGHRSVSWYQQTPGQGLQFLFEYFSETQRNKGNFPGRFSGRQFSNSRSEMNVSTLELGDSALYLCASSIGQEQYFGPGTRLTVT.